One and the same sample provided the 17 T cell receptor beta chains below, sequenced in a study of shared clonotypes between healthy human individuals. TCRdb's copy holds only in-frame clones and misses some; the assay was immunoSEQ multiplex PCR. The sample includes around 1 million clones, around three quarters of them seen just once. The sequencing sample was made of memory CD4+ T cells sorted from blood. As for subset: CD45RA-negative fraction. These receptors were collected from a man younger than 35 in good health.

The DNA for the CDR3 is TGCGCCAGCAGCGGGGACGGGGCGATAGCTTACAATGAGCAGTTCTTC. This encodes CASSGDGAIAYNEQFF. The rearrangement links TRBV5-1 to TRBJ2-1, with D perhaps being TRBD1 or TRBD2 (5 bases each). The V end was cut by 4 bases, the J end by 4 bases, with 18 bases between. Germline CDR1 SGHRS, CDR2 YFSETQ. The CDR3 contains 16 residues.

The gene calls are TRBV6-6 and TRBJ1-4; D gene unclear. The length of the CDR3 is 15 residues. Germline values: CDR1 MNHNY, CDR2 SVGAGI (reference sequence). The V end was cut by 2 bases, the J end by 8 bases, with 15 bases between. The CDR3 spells CASSYDGVMKEKLFF. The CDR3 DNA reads TGTGCCAGCAGTTACGACGGCGTAATGAAAGAAAAACTGTTTTTT.

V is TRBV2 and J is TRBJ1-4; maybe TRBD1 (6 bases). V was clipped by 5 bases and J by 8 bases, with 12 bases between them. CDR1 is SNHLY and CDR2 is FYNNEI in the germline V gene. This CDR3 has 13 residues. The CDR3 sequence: CASSSRQAEKLFF. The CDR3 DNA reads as TGTGCCAGCAGTTCGCGACAGGCAGAAAAACTGTTTTTT.

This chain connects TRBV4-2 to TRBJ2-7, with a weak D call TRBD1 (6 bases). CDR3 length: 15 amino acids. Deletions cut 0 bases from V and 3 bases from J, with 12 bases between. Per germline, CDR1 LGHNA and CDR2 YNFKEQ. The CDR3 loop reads CASSQDIGGVYEQYF. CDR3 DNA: TGTGCCAGCAGCCAAGATATAGGGGGTGTCTACGAGCAGTACTTC.

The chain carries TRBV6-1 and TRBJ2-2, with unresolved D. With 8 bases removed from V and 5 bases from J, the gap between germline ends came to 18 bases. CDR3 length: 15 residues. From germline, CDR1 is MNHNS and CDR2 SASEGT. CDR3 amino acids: CASGRADGMTGELFF. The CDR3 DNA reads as TGTGCCAGCGGAAGGGCAGATGGTATGACCGGGGAGCTGTTTTTT.

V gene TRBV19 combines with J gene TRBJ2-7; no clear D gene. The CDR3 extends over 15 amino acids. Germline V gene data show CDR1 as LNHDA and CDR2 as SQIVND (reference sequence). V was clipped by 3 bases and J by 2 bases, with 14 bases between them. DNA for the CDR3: TGTGCCAGTAGTATCCACAGAAAGGACGCCTACGAGCAGTACTTC. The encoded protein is CASSIHRKDAYEQYF.

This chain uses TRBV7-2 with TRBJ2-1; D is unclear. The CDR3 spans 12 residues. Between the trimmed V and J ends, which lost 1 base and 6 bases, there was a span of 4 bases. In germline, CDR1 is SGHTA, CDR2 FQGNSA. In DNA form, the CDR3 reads TGTGCCAGCAGCTTAGGTTTCAATGAGCAGTTCTTC. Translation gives CASSLGFNEQFF.

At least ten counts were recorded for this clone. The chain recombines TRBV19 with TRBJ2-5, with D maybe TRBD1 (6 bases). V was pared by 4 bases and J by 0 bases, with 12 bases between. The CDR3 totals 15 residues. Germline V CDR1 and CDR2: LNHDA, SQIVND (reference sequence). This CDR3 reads CASSSRGTYQETQYF. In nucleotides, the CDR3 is TGTGCCAGTAGTAGCAGGGGAACGTACCAAGAGACCCAGTACTTC.

The CDR3 here is CASKGGSGGQETQYF. For the CDR3, the DNA is TGTGCCAGTAAGGGGGGAAGCGGGGGTCAAGAGACCCAGTACTTC. The chain carries TRBV6-1 and TRBJ2-5, with 8 bases matching TRBD2. Trimming cost V 9 bases and J 2 bases; bases outside gene matches: 11. The CDR3 has 15 amino acids. Germline loops: CDR1 MNHNS, CDR2 SASEGT.

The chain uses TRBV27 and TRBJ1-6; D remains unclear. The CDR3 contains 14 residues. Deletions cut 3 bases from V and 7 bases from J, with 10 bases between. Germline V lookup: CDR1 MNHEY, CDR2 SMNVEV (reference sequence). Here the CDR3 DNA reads TGTGCCAGCAGTTTTGGACTGGGGAATTCACCCCTCCACTTT. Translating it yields CASSFGLGNSPLHF.

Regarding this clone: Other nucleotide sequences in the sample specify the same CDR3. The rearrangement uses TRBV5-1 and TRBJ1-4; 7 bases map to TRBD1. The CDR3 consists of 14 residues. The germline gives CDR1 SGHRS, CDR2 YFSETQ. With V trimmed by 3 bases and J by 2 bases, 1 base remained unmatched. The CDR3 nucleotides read TGCGCCAGCAGCTCAGGGGGGACTAATGAAAAACTGTTTTTT. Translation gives CASSSGGTNEKLFF.

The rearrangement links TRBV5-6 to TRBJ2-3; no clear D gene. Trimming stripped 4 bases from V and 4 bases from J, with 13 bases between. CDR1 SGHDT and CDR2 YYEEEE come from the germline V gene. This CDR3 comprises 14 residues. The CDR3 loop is CASSPDARPDTQYF. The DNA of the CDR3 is TGTGCCAGCAGCCCAGACGCCCGTCCAGATACGCAGTATTTT. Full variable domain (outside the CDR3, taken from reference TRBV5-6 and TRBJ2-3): DAGVTQSPTHLIKTRGQQVTLRCSPKSGHDTVSWYQQALGQGPQFIFQYYEEEERQRGNFPDRFSGHQFPNYSSELNVNALLLGDSALYLCASSPDARPDTQYFGPGTRLTVL.

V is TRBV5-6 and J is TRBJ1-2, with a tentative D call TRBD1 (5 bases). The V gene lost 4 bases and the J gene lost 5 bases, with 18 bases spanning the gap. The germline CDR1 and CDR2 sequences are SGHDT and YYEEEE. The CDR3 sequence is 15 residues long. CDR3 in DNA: TGTGCCAGCAGCCTACGCGGGGCGCTGGGTTATGGCTACACCTTC. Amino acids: CASSLRGALGYGYTF.

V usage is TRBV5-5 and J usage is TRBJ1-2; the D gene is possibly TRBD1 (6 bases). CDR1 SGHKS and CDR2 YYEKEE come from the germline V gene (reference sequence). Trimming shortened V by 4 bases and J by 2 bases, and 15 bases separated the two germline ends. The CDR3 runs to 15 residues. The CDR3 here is CASSPYRALNYGYTF. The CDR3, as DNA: TGTGCCAGCAGCCCATACAGGGCATTAAACTATGGCTACACCTTC.

CDR3 DNA: TGTGCCAGCAGCCCGAGCTGGGTGTACACTGAAGCTTTCTTT. Protein sequence: CASSPSWVYTEAFF. The rearrangement uses TRBV9 and TRBJ1-1; D is ambiguous. Germline-derived CDR1 and CDR2 are SGDLS and YYNGEE. V was pared by 4 bases and J by 3 bases, with 13 bases between. The CDR3 contains 14 residues.

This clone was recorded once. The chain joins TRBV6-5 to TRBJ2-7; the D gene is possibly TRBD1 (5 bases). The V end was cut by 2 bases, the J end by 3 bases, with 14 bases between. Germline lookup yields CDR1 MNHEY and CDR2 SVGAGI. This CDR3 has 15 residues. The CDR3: CASSYNPPGFYEQYF. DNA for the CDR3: TGTGCCAGCAGTTACAACCCGCCAGGGTTCTACGAGCAGTACTTC.

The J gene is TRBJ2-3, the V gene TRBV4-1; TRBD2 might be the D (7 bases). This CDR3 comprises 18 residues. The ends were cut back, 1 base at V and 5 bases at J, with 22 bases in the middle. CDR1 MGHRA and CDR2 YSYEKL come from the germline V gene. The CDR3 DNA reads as TGCGCCAGCAGCCAAGGACGGTTACAGGGCGGGGGAGGAGATACGCAGTATTTT. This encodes CASSQGRLQGGGGDTQYF.